This entry describes one T cell receptor (beta chain). This clonotype was detected only a few times. Its target antigen remains unknown. Base qualities were left out, and no much larger clone turns up one base away. Libraries were built with 5' RACE. These reads were obtained on a NextSeq 500. The TCR library protocol attached unique molecular identifiers to individual cDNA molecules to correct for sequencing error and PCR bias. Sequencing covered both TCR alpha and beta chains, and within each sample the abundances of alpha and beta sequences were tightly co-correlated. Per the authors' processing: Decombinator V4 was used to annotate TCR sequences for V gene, J gene and CDR3. TCRs were defined as expanded if a significant change between any two time points was detected under a Poisson model with p below 0.0001. TCR abundances were normalised to the total number of TCRs sequenced per sample and expressed as counts per million. TRAV1-2 paired with TRAJ12, TRAJ20 or TRAJ33 defined MAIT TCRs, while TRAV10 paired with TRAJ18 defined iNKT TCRs. VDJdb, accessed 1 November 2021, was searched for CMV, EBV and SARS-CoV-2 annotated TCRs, excluding TCRs annotated for multiple antigens. Starting from the raw public reads, TCRdb applied fastp trimming at Q25, assembled clones with MiXCR and retained in-frame beta chains. Every distinct CDR3 protein forms one entry, paired with its most common genes and DNA. What appears here as the V and J calls and clone size reflects TCRdb's work, not the paper's. Present in this sample are around 80,000 distinct CDR3 sequences, approximately 13% of which were seen just once. Roughly 6% of the sample goes to the ten largest clones.

These data originate in a study of early T cells in non-severe SARS-CoV-2 infection (dated by TCRdb to the early 2020s). General notes on the study: TCR sequencing used bulk RNA from unsorted whole blood, so alpha and beta chains could not be paired.

The full study reports these points: VDJdb matching was skewed toward anti-spike CD8 responses, so virus-specific expansions were likely underestimated and private and CD4 specificities were missed.

From cysteine to phenylalanine, the CDR3 is 17 amino acids long. The kept DNA is CDR3 alone, 51 bases in frame from the first base. For CDR1 and CDR2, the germline V gene lists ENHRY and SYGVKD. After removal of 2 bases from V and 4 bases from J, the junction retains 11 bases not matched to a gene. This was a case-control study nested in a cohort of healthcare workers in London, UK, who had nasopharyngeal swab PCR tests and blood samples taken every week. Healthcare workers were recruited between 23 and 31 March 2020, during the week of the UK lockdown, and were followed weekly for up to roughly 15 weeks.

This receptor was taken from an adult who was a healthcare worker with PCR-confirmed SARS-CoV-2 infection or an uninfected control (not recorded which). The sample taken for sequencing was whole blood. The chain uses TRBV10-3 and TRBJ2-3; 8 of the junction bases match TRBD1. The CDR3 sequence is CAISETIHVQGADTQYF. Read as DNA, the sequence is TGTGCCATCAGTGAGACCATCCATGTACAGGGGGCAGATACGCAGTATTTT.